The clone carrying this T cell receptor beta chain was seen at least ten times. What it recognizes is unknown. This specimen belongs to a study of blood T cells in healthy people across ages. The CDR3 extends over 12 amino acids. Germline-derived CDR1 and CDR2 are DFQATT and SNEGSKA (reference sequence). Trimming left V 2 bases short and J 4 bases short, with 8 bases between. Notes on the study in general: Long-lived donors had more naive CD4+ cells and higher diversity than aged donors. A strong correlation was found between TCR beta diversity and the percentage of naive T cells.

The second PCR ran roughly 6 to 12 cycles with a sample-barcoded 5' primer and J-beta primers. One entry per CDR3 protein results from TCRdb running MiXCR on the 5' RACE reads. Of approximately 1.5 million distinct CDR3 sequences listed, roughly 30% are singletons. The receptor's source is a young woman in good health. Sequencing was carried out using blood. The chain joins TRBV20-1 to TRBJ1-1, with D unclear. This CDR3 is CSARHPTTEAFF. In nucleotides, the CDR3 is TGCAGTGCTAGACATCCCACCACTGAAGCTTTCTTT.